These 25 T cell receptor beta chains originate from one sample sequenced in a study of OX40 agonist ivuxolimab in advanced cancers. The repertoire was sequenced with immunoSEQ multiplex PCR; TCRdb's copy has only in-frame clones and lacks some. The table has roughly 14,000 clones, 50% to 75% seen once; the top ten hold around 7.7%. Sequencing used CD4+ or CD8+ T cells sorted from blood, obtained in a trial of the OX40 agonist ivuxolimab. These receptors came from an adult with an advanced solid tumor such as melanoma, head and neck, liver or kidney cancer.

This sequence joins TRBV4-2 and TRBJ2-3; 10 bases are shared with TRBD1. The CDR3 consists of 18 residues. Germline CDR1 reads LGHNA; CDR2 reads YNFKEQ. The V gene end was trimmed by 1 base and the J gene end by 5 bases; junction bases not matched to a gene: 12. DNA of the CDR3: TGTGCCAGCAGCCAAGGGGGCCCGACAGGGGGCGCGGGAGATACGCAGTATTTT. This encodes CASSQGGPTGGAGDTQYF.

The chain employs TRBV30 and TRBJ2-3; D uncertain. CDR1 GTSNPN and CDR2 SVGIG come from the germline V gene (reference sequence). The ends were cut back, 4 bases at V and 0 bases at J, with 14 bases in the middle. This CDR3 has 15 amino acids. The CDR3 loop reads CAWISTRTSTDTQYF. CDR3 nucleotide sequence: TGTGCCTGGATCTCGACAAGAACTAGCACAGATACGCAGTATTTT.

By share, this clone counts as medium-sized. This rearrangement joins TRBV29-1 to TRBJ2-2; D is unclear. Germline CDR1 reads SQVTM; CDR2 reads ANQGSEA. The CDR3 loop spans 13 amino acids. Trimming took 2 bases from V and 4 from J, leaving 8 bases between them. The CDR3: CSVESRGTGELFF. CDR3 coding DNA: TGCAGCGTTGAAAGCCGAGGCACCGGGGAGCTGTTTTTT.

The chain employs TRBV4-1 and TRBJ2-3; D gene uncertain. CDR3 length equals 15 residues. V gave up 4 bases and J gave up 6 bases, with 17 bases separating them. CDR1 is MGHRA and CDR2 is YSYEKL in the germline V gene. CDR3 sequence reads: CASSLSVSVGDTQYF. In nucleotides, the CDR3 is TGCGCCAGCAGCCTAAGCGTGTCCGTTGGCGATACGCAGTATTTT.

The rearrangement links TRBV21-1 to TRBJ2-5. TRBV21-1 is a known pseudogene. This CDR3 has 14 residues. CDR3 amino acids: CASSKIEFQETQYF. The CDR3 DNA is TGTGCCAGCAGCAAAATCGAATTCCAAGAGACCCAGTACTTC.

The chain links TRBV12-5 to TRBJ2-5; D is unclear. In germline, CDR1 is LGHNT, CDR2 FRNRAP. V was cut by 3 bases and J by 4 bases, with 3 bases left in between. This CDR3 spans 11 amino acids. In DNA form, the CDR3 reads TGTGCTAGTGGTTTCGGAGAGACCCAGTACTTC. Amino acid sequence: CASGFGETQYF.

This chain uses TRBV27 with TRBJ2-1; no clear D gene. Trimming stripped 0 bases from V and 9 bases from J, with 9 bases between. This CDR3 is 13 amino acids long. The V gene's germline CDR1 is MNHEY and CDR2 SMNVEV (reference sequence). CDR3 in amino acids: CASSLSLGVEQFF. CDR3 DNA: TGTGCCAGCAGTTTATCGCTTGGGGTTGAGCAGTTCTTC.

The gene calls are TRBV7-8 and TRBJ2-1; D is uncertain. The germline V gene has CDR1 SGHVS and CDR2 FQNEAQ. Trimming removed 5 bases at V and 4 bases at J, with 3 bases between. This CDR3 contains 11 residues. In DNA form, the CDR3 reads TGTGCCAGCAGCGAGTACAATGAGCAGTTCTTC. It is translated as CASSEYNEQFF.

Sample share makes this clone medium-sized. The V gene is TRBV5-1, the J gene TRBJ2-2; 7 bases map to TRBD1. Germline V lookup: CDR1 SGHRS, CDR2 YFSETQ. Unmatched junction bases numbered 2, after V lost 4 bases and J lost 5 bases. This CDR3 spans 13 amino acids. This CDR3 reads CASSKTGTGELFF. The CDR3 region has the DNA TGCGCCAGCAGCAAGACAGGGACCGGGGAGCTGTTTTTT.

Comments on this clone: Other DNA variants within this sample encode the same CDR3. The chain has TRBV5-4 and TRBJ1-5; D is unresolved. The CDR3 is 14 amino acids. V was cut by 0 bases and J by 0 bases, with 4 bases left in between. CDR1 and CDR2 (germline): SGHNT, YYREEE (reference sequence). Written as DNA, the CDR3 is TGTGCCAGCAGCTTGGCTGGTAGCAATCAGCCCCAGCATTTT. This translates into CASSLAGSNQPQHF.

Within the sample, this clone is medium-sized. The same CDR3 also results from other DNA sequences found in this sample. CDR3 DNA sequence: TGTGCCAGCAGCTTAGCGGGGCCATACAATGAGCAGTTCTTC. Translating gives CASSLAGPYNEQFF. This chain links TRBV7-9 with TRBJ2-1, with a possible D match to TRBD1 (5 bases). Looked up from germline, CDR1 is SEHNR and CDR2 is FQNEAQ (reference sequence). Trimming cost V 0 bases and J 4 bases, with 7 bases left between them. This CDR3 contains 14 residues.

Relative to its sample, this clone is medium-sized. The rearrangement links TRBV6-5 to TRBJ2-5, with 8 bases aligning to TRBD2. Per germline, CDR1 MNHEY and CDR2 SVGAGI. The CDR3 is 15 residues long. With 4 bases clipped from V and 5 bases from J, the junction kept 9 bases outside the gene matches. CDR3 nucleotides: TGTGCCAGCAGTTTCTCGGGGGGGACCGGGGAGACCCAGTACTTC. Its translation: CASSFSGGTGETQYF.

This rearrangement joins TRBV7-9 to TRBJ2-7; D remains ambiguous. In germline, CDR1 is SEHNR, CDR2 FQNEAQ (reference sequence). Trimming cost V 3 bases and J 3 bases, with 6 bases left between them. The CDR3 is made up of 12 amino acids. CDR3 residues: CASSFANYEQYF. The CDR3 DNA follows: TGTGCCAGCAGCTTCGCCAACTACGAGCAGTACTTC.

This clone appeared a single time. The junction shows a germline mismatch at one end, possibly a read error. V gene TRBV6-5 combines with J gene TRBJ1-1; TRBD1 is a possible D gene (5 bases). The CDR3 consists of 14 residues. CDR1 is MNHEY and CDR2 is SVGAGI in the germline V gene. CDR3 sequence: CAISSRSGGTEAFF. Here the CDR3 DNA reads TGTGCCATCAGTAGTAGGTCGGGGGGCACTGAAGCTTTCTTT.

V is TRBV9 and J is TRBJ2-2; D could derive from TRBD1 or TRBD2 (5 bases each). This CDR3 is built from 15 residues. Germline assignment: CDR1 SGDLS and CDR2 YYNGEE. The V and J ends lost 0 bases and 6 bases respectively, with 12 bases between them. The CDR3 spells CASSVAMGPSGELFF. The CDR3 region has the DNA TGTGCCAGCAGCGTAGCTATGGGACCATCCGGGGAGCTGTTTTTT.

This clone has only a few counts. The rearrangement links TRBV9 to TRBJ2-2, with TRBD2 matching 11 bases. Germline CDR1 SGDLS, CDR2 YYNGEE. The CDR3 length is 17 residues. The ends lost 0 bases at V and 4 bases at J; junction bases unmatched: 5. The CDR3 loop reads CASSVDAGLAGTGELFF. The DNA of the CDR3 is TGTGCCAGCAGCGTAGATGCAGGACTAGCGGGCACCGGGGAGCTGTTTTTT.

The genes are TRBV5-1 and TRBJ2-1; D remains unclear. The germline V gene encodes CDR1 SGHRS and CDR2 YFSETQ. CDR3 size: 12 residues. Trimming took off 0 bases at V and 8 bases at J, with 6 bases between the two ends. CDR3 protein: CASSLAGDEQFF. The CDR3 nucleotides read TGCGCCAGCAGCTTGGCTGGGGATGAGCAGTTCTTC.

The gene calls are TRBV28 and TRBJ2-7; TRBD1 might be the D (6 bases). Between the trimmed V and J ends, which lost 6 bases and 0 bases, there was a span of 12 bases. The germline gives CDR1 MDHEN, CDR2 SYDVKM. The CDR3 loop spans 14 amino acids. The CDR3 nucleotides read TGTGCCAGCAGGGGGGCAGGGAGCTCCTACGAGCAGTACTTC. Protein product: CASRGAGSSYEQYF.

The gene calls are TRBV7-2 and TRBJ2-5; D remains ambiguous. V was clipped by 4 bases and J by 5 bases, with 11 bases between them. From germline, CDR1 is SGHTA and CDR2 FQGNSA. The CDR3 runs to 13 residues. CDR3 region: CASSSGPGETQYF. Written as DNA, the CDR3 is TGTGCCAGCAGCTCGGGCCCCGGGGAGACCCAGTACTTC.

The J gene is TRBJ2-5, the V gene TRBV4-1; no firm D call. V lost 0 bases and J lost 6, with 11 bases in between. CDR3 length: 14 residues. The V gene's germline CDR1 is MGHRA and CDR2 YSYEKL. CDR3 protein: CASSQDLGLQTQYF. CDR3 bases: TGCGCCAGCAGCCAAGATTTGGGTCTACAGACCCAGTACTTC.

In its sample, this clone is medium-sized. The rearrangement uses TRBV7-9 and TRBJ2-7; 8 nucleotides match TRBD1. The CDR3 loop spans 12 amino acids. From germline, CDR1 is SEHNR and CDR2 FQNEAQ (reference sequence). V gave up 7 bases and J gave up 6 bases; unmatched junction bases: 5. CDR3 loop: CASTWTGSEQYF. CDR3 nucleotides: TGTGCCAGCACCTGGACAGGGAGCGAGCAGTACTTC. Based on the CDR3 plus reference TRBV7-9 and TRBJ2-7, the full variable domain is DTGVSQNPRHKITKRGQNVTFRCDPISEHNRLYWYRQTLGQGPEFLTYFQNEAQLEKSRLLSDRFSAERPKGSFSTLEIQRTEQGDSAMYLCASTWTGSEQYFGPGTRLTVT.

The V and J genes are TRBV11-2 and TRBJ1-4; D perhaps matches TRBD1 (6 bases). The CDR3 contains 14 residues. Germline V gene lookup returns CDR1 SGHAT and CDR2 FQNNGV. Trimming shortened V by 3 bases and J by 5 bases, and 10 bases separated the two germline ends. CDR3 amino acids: CASSLGGYNEKLFF. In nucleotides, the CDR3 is TGTGCCAGCAGCTTGGGGGGCTACAATGAAAAACTGTTTTTT.

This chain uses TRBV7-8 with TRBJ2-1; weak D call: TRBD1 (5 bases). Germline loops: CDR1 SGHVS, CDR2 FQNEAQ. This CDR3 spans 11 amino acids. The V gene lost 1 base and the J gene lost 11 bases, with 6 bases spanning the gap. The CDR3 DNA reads TGTGCCAGCAGCTTAGAGGGGCAGCAGTTCTTC. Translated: CASSLEGQQFF.

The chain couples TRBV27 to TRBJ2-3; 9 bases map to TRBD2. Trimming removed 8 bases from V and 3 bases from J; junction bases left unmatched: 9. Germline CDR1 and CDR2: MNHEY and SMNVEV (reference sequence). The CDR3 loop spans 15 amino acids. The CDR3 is CASGTGTSMTDTQYF. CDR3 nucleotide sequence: TGTGCCAGCGGAACCGGGACTAGCATGACAGATACGCAGTATTTT.

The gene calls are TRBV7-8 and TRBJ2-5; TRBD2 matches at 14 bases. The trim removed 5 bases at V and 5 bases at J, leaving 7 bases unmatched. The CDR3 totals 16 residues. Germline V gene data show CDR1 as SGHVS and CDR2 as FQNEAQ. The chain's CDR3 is CASSPGLAGGGETQYF. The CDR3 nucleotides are TGTGCCAGCAGCCCAGGACTAGCGGGGGGCGGTGAGACCCAGTACTTC.